This T cell receptor (beta chain) was sequenced for a study of T cell changes during pregnancy in multiple sclerosis. CDR3 length: 12 residues. Germline assignment: CDR1 ENHRY and CDR2 SYGVKD. The V end lost 8 bases, the J end lost 8 bases, and 13 bases lay between the germline ends. TCRdb keeps only in-frame clones here, not all; method: immunoSEQ multiplex PCR. The sample has some 38,000 clones, around 91% seen once. This chain connects TRBV10-3 to TRBJ2-1, with TRBD2 as a possible D gene (7 bases). Specimen: CD4+ T cells from peripheral blood mononuclear cells, collected in the second trimester of pregnancy. The TCR was taken from a female donor in good health, enrolled as a control in a pregnancy study. The CDR3 sequence: CAIRGGGDEQFF. CDR3 coding DNA: TGTGCCATCCGCGGGGGCGGAGATGAGCAGTTCTTC.